These T cell receptor beta chains were read from a single sample in a study of blood T cell repertoires in COVID-19. Only in-frame clones appear in the TCRdb table, and some are missing; sequencing was by immunoSEQ multiplex PCR. The table has some 220,000 clones, approximately 85% seen once. Input material: peripheral blood. The origin of the receptors is a woman between 70 and 85 years old with COVID-19, enrolled during active disease. CDR3s include the opening cysteine and the closing phenylalanine or tryptophan. Fields, in order: V gene, D gene, J gene, CDR3 length, clone size, CDR3 protein, CDR3 DNA. D genes are given only for firm matches. Size is omitted from some rows. Given values are once, few, many or a class for expanded clones.

v_gene: TRBV19; d_gene: TRBD1; j_gene: TRBJ1-5; len: 13; abundance: NA; CDR3aa: CASSTDRVQPQHF; CDR3nt: TGTGCCAGTAGCACGGACAGGGTACAGCCCCAGCATTTT
v_gene: TRBV7-8; d_gene: TRBD1; j_gene: TRBJ1-5; len: 15; abundance: NA; CDR3aa: CASSSRDSGSQPQHF; CDR3nt: TGTGCCAGCAGCTCCCGGGACAGTGGTTCTCAGCCCCAGCATTTT
v_gene: TRBV30; d_gene: TRBD1; j_gene: TRBJ1-2; len: 15; abundance: NA; CDR3aa: CAWLFTSKTGIGYTF; CDR3nt: TGTGCCTGGCTATTCACTTCTAAGACAGGGATTGGCTACACCTTC
v_gene: TRBV19; d_gene: NA; j_gene: TRBJ1-4; len: 13; abundance: NA; CDR3aa: CASSNRVNEKLFF; CDR3nt: TGTGCCAGTAGTAATCGGGTTAATGAAAAACTGTTTTTT
v_gene: TRBV12-3/TRBV12-4; d_gene: TRBD1; j_gene: TRBJ1-1; len: 13; abundance: NA; CDR3aa: CASSLTGVTEAFF; CDR3nt: TGTGCCAGCAGTTTGACAGGGGTCACTGAAGCTTTCTTT
v_gene: TRBV5-6; d_gene: TRBD1; j_gene: TRBJ2-7; len: 16; abundance: NA; CDR3aa: CASSPKDRLGSYEQYF; CDR3nt: TGTGCCAGCAGCCCCAAGGACAGGCTGGGCTCCTACGAGCAGTACTTC
v_gene: TRBV27; d_gene: NA; j_gene: TRBJ1-2; len: 15; abundance: NA; CDR3aa: CASRSGRNLNYGYTF; CDR3nt: TGTGCCAGCAGAAGCGGACGGAATTTAAACTATGGCTACACCTTC
v_gene: TRBV7-9; d_gene: NA; j_gene: TRBJ1-2; len: 15; abundance: NA; CDR3aa: CASSLSGTLPTGYTF; CDR3nt: TGTGCCAGCAGCTTATCCGGGACACTGCCTACGGGCTACACCTTC
v_gene: TRBV5-1; d_gene: TRBD1; j_gene: TRBJ1-1; len: 15; abundance: NA; CDR3aa: CASSSGQGAVTEAFF; CDR3nt: TGCGCCAGCAGCTCCGGACAGGGGGCGGTCACTGAAGCTTTCTTT
v_gene: TRBV14; d_gene: NA; j_gene: TRBJ2-2; len: 15; abundance: NA; CDR3aa: CASSQRSGNTGELFF; CDR3nt: TGTGCCAGCAGCCAAAGATCAGGGAACACCGGGGAGCTGTTTTTT
v_gene: TRBV30; d_gene: TRBD2; j_gene: TRBJ2-1; len: 18; abundance: NA; CDR3aa: CAWREHNAGLAYHNEQFF; CDR3nt: TGTGCCTGGAGAGAACATAACGCGGGACTAGCGTACCACAATGAGCAGTTCTTC
v_gene: TRBV7-3; d_gene: NA; j_gene: TRBJ2-6; len: 14; abundance: few; CDR3aa: CASSLNPGANVLTF; CDR3nt: TGTGCCAGCAGCTTAAATCCGGGGGCCAACGTCCTGACTTTC
v_gene: TRBV28; d_gene: TRBD1; j_gene: TRBJ1-2; len: 16; abundance: few; CDR3aa: CASSFPRGQENYGYTF; CDR3nt: TGTGCCAGCAGTTTCCCTAGGGGACAGGAAAACTATGGCTACACCTTC
v_gene: TRBV5-4; d_gene: TRBD2; j_gene: TRBJ2-7; len: 15; abundance: NA; CDR3aa: CATGQGLADTYEQYF; CDR3nt: TGTGCGACTGGTCAGGGACTAGCGGATACCTACGAGCAGTACTTC
v_gene: TRBV28; d_gene: TRBD1; j_gene: TRBJ2-7; len: 15; abundance: few; CDR3aa: CASSSPTGGNYEQYF; CDR3nt: TGTGCCAGCAGTTCCCCGACAGGGGGGAACTACGAGCAGTACTTC
v_gene: TRBV7-8; d_gene: NA; j_gene: TRBJ2-3; len: 16; abundance: NA; CDR3aa: CASSRFDGGRGDTQYF; CDR3nt: TGTGCCAGCAGCCGGTTTGATGGCGGCCGGGGGGATACGCAGTATTTT